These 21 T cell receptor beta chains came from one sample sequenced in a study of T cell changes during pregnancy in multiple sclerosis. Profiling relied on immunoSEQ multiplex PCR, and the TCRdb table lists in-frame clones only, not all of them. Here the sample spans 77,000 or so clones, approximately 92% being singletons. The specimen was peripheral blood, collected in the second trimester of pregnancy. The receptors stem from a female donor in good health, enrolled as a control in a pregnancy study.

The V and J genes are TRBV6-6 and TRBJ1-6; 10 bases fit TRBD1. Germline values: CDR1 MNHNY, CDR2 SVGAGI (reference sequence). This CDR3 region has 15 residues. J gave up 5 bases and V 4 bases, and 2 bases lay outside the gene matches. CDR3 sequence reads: CASSSGTGDNSPLHF. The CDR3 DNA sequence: TGTGCCAGCAGTTCCGGGACAGGGGATAATTCACCCCTCCACTTT.

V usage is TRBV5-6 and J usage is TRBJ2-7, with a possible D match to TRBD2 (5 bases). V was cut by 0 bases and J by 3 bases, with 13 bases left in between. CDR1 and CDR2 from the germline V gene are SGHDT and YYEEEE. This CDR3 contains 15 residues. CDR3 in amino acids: CASSLGEGSFYEQYF. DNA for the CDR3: TGTGCCAGCAGCTTGGGAGAGGGTTCTTTCTACGAGCAGTACTTC.

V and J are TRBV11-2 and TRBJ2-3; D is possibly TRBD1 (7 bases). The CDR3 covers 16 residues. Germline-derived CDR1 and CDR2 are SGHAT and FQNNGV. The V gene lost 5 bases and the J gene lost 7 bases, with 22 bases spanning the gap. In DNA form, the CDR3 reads TGTGCCAGCAGCACCGGTCCAGGGGGGCCTTATAATACGCAGTATTTT. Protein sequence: CASSTGPGGPYNTQYF.

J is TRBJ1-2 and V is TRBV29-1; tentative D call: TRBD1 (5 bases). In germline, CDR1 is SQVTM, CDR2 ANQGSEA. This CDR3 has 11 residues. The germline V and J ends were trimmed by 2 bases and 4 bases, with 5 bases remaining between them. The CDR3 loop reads CSVEQGYGYTF. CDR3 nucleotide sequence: TGCAGCGTTGAACAGGGCTATGGCTACACCTTC.

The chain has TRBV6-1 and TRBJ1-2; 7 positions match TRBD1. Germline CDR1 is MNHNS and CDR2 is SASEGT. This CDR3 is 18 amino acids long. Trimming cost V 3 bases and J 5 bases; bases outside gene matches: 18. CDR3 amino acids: CASSESTGPTIPIYGYTF. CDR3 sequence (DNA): TGTGCCAGCAGTGAGTCGACAGGGCCTACTATTCCGATTTATGGCTACACCTTC.

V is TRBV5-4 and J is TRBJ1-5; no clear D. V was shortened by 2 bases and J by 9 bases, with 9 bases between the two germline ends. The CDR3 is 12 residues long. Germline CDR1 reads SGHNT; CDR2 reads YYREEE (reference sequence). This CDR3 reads CASSFPNSPQHF. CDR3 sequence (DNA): TGTGCCAGCAGCTTCCCGAACTCGCCCCAGCATTTT. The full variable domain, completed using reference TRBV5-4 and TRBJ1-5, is ETGVTQSPTHLIKTRGQQVTLRCSSQSGHNTVSWYQQALGQGPQFIFQYYREEENGRGNFPPRFSGLQFPNYSSELNVNALELDDSALYLCASSFPNSPQHFGDGTRLSIL.

Written as DNA, the CDR3 is TGTGCCAGCAGCTTATCTAGCTCCTATAATTCACCCCTCCACTTT. Its translation: CASSLSSSYNSPLHF. The gene calls are TRBV7-3 and TRBJ1-6, with D unresolved. Trimming left V 2 bases short and J 0 bases short, with 5 bases between. CDR3 size: 15 residues. From germline, CDR1 is SGHTA and CDR2 FQGTGA.

CDR3 region: CASSPSRGANYGYTF. CDR3 nucleotide sequence: TGTGCCAGTAGTCCCTCCAGGGGCGCTAACTATGGCTACACCTTC. The V gene is TRBV19, the J gene TRBJ1-2, with D perhaps matching TRBD1 (6 bases). Between the trimmed V and J ends, which lost 5 bases and 0 bases, there was a span of 13 bases. Germline CDR1 and CDR2: LNHDA and SQIVND (reference sequence). The CDR3 is 15 residues long.

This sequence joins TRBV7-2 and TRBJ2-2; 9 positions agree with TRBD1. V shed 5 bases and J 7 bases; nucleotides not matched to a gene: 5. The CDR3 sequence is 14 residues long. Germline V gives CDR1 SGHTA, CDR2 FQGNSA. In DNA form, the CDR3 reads TGTGCCAGCAGCGTCGGACAGGGGTTCGGGGAGCTGTTTTTT. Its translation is CASSVGQGFGELFF.

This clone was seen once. In nucleotides, the CDR3 is TGTGCCAGCAGCTTGTTTCCGTATCGGTCGGATTCACCCCTCCACTTT. This codes for CASSLFPYRSDSPLHF. The chain recombines TRBV5-6 with TRBJ1-6; D is ambiguous. The CDR3 covers 16 residues. Germline V gives CDR1 SGHDT, CDR2 YYEEEE. Trimming removed 1 base from V and 8 bases from J, with 16 bases in between.

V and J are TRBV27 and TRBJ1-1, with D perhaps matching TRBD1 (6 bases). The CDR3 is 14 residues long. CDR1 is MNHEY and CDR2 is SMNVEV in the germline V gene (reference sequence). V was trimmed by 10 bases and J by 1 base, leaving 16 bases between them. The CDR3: CATLGNRANTEAFF. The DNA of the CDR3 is TGTGCCACCCTTGGGAACAGGGCGAACACTGAAGCTTTCTTT.

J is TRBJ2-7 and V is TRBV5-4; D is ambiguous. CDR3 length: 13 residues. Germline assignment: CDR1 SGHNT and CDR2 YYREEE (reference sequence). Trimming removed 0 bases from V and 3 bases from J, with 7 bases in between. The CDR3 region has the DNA TGTGCCAGCAGCTTGGACAGAGTCTACGAGCAGTACTTC. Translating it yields CASSLDRVYEQYF. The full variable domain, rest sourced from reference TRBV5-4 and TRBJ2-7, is ETGVTQSPTHLIKTRGQQVTLRCSSQSGHNTVSWYQQALGQGPQFIFQYYREEENGRGNFPPRFSGLQFPNYSSELNVNALELDDSALYLCASSLDRVYEQYFGPGTRLTVT.

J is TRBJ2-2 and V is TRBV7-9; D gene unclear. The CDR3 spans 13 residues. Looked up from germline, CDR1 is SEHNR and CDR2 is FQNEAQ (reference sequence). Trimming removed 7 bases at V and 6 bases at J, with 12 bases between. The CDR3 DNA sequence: TGTGCCAGCATCCCTGACACCGCCGGGGAGCTGTTTTTT. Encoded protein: CASIPDTAGELFF.

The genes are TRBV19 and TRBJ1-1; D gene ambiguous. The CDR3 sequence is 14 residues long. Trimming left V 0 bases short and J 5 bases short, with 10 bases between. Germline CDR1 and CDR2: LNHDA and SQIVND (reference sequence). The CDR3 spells CASSIDLVATEAFF. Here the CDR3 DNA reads TGTGCCAGTAGTATAGATCTTGTGGCAACTGAAGCTTTCTTT.

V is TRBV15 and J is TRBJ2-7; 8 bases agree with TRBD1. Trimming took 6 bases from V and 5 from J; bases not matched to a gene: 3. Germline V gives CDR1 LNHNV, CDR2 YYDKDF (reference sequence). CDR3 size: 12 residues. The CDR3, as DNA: TGTGCCACCAGGACAGGGGCGAACGAGCAGTACTTC. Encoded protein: CATRTGANEQYF.

The CDR3 is CASSLSAGSNTEAFF. The CDR3 DNA is TGTGCCAGCAGCCTCTCGGCAGGTTCGAACACTGAAGCTTTCTTT. The chain carries TRBV7-9 and TRBJ1-1; D is ambiguous. Trimming shortened V by 5 bases and J by 1 base, and 14 bases separated the two germline ends. CDR3 length: 15 residues. Germline CDR1 SEHNR, CDR2 FQNEAQ (reference sequence).

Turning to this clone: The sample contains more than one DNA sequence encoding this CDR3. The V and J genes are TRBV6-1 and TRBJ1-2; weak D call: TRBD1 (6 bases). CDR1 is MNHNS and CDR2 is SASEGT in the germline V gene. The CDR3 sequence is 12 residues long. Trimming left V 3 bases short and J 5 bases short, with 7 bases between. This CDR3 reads CASSDRGYGYTF. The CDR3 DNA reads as TGTGCCAGCAGTGACAGGGGATATGGCTACACCTTC.

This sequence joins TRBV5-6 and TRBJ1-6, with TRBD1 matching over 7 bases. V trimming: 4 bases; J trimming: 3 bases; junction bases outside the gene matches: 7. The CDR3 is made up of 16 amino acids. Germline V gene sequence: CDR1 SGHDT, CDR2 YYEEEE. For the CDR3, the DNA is TGTGCCAGCAGCCCTTCAGACAGGGACTATAATTCACCCCTCCACTTT. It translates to CASSPSDRDYNSPLHF.

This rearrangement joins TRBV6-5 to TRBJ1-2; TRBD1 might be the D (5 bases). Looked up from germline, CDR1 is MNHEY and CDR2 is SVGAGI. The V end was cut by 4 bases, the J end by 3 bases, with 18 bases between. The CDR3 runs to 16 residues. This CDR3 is CASSSSPSGIDYGYTF. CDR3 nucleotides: TGTGCCAGCAGTTCGTCTCCCTCAGGGATTGACTATGGCTACACCTTC.

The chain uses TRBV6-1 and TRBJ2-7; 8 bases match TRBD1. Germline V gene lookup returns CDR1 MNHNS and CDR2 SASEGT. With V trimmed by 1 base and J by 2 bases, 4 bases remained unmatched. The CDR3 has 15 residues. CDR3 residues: CASSEVLTGAYEQYF. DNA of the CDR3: TGTGCCAGCAGTGAAGTCTTGACAGGGGCCTACGAGCAGTACTTC.

CDR3 protein: CASRGQGYEQYF. In DNA form, the CDR3 reads TGTGCCAGCAGGGGACAGGGGTACGAGCAGTACTTC. This rearrangement joins TRBV27 to TRBJ2-7; 10 bases map to TRBD1. V lost 6 bases to trimming and J lost 4 bases; unmatched junction nucleotides: 0. Germline V gene lookup returns CDR1 MNHEY and CDR2 SMNVEV (reference sequence). The CDR3 spans 12 residues.